Each of the 32 T cell receptor beta chains below was sequenced from the same sample in a study of T cell changes during pregnancy in multiple sclerosis. The method was immunoSEQ multiplex PCR; TCRdb's version includes in-frame clones alone and lacks a portion of them. The sample carries tens of thousands of clones, approximately 94% recorded once. Here the sequenced sample was peripheral blood, taken in the third trimester of pregnancy. The source is a female donor with multiple sclerosis, enrolled in a pregnancy study.

This chain uses TRBV19 with TRBJ2-5, with 7 bases matching TRBD1. The CDR3 spans 14 residues. V was clipped by 3 bases and J by 4 bases; unmatched bases: 5. Germline V gene data show CDR1 as LNHDA and CDR2 as SQIVND (reference sequence). The CDR3 region is CASSITAGGETQYF. The CDR3 DNA reads as TGTGCCAGTAGTATTACGGCAGGGGGAGAGACCCAGTACTTC.

For the CDR3, the DNA is TGCGCCAGCAGCTTGGGGCAGGCGAGAATATTATACCAAGAGACCCAGTACTTC. Translating it yields CASSLGQARILYQETQYF. The rearrangement links TRBV5-1 to TRBJ2-5, with unresolved D. The ends were cut back, 0 bases at V and 0 bases at J, with 18 bases in the middle. Germline V gives CDR1 SGHRS, CDR2 YFSETQ. The CDR3 has 18 amino acids. Based on the CDR3 plus reference TRBV5-1 and TRBJ2-5, the full variable domain is KAGVTQTPRYLIKTRGQQVTLSCSPISGHRSVSWYQQTPGQGLQFLFEYFSETQRNKGNFPGRFSGRQFSNSRSEMNVSTLELGDSALYLCASSLGQARILYQETQYFGPGTRLLVL.

V gene TRBV5-1 combines with J gene TRBJ2-7; 7 nucleotides agree with TRBD2. CDR3 length: 17 amino acids. The V segment lost 4 bases and the J segment 0 bases; nucleotides outside the gene matches: 13. Germline CDR1 reads SGHRS; CDR2 reads YFSETQ. CDR3 coding DNA: TGCGCCAGCAGCCTCGGATTACTAGCGTCGAGCTCCTACGAGCAGTACTTC. This codes for CASSLGLLASSSYEQYF.

The chain is built from TRBV19 and TRBJ1-2; tentative D call: TRBD1 (6 bases). This CDR3 contains 14 residues. The germline gives CDR1 LNHDA, CDR2 SQIVND (reference sequence). The ends were cut back, 8 bases at V and 3 bases at J, with 16 bases in the middle. The CDR3 region has the DNA TGTGCCAGTCGGCGCGGGGGGGGCGACTATGGCTACACCTTC. Translated: CASRRGGGDYGYTF.

This sequence joins TRBV5-1 and TRBJ1-4; D perhaps matches TRBD1 (6 bases). Germline lookup yields CDR1 SGHRS and CDR2 YFSETQ. The length of the CDR3 is 16 residues. The V gene lost 3 bases and the J gene lost 5 bases, with 17 bases spanning the gap. This chain's CDR3 is CASSSSDRRKNEKLFF. The CDR3 DNA reads as TGCGCCAGCAGCTCCTCCGACAGGAGAAAAAATGAAAAACTGTTTTTT.

The chain couples TRBV18 to TRBJ2-6, with 9 positions matching TRBD2. The CDR3 length is 18 residues. The V segment lost 0 bases and the J segment 2 bases; nucleotides outside the gene matches: 5. The V gene's germline CDR1 is KGHSH and CDR2 LQKENI. The DNA of the CDR3 is TGTGCCAGCTCACCACCGGGCAGCGGGAGGACTGGGGCCAACGTCCTGACTTTC. It is translated as CASSPPGSGRTGANVLTF.

The J gene is TRBJ1-2, the V gene TRBV2; TRBD1 matches 8 bases. This CDR3 comprises 15 residues. Germline loops: CDR1 SNHLY, CDR2 FYNNEI. The J segment lost 4 bases and the V segment lost 8 bases, leaving 12 bases of the junction unmatched. DNA of the CDR3: TGTGCCAGCTTTGACGGCGACAGGGGATCCTATGGCTACACCTTC. Translation: CASFDGDRGSYGYTF.

The V call is TRBV28, the J call TRBJ2-3, with TRBD2 matching 10 bases. Looked up from germline, CDR1 is MDHEN and CDR2 is SYDVKM. This CDR3 is 15 amino acids long. V trimming: 4 bases; J trimming: 1 base; junction bases outside the gene matches: 2. The CDR3 nucleotides are TGTGCCAGCAGTTCCCTAGCGGGAGGCACAGATACGCAGTATTTT. Residues: CASSSLAGGTDTQYF.

The rearrangement joins TRBV29-1 to TRBJ2-7, with D unresolved. Germline V gene sequence: CDR1 SQVTM, CDR2 ANQGSEA. The CDR3 contains 11 residues. The V gene lost 4 bases and the J gene lost 2 bases, with 6 bases spanning the gap. The DNA for the CDR3 is TGCAGCGTTGGCCACACCTACGAGCAGTACTTC. This translates into CSVGHTYEQYF.

This clone was detected a few times. The chain combines TRBV11-3 with TRBJ1-2; 7 nucleotides line up with TRBD1. Germline V gene data show CDR1 as SGHNT and CDR2 as YENEEA. The trim removed 0 bases at V and 4 bases at J, leaving 8 bases unmatched. The CDR3 totals 16 residues. The CDR3 is CASSLEGRQGVYGYTF. The CDR3 region has the DNA TGTGCCAGCAGCTTAGAGGGGAGACAGGGAGTCTATGGCTACACCTTC.

The chain recombines TRBV5-1 with TRBJ2-7; tentative D call: TRBD1 (6 bases). V dropped 4 bases and J dropped 1 base, with 9 bases sitting between them. CDR1 and CDR2 (germline): SGHRS, YFSETQ. CDR3 size: 13 residues. This chain's CDR3 is CASSPDRSYEQYF. The DNA for the CDR3 is TGCGCCAGCAGCCCGGACAGATCCTACGAGCAGTACTTC.

This clone was observed once. The chain links TRBV6-1 to TRBJ1-4, with D possibly TRBD1 on 5 matching bases. Germline loops: CDR1 MNHNS, CDR2 SASEGT. CDR3 length equals 15 residues. Trimming took 1 base from V and 5 from J, leaving 11 bases between them. CDR3: CASSEDTGGNEKLFF. The CDR3, as DNA: TGTGCCAGCAGTGAAGATACTGGGGGGAATGAAAAACTGTTTTTT.

The chain has TRBV5-6 and TRBJ1-6; D possibly corresponds to TRBD1 (6 bases). The germline V gene encodes CDR1 SGHDT and CDR2 YYEEEE. V was cut by 2 bases and J by 4 bases, with 13 bases left in between. The CDR3 length is 16 residues. The CDR3 region is CASSFYPDRYNSPLHF. The CDR3 bases are TGTGCCAGCAGCTTCTACCCGGACAGATATAATTCACCCCTCCACTTT. Combining the CDR3 with reference TRBV5-6 and TRBJ1-6 gives the whole variable domain DAGVTQSPTHLIKTRGQQVTLRCSPKSGHDTVSWYQQALGQGPQFIFQYYEEEERQRGNFPDRFSGHQFPNYSSELNVNALLLGDSALYLCASSFYPDRYNSPLHFGNGTRLTVT.

V and J are TRBV2 and TRBJ2-1, with TRBD2 identical over 9 bases. The CDR3 has 15 residues. Trimming took 3 bases from V and 8 from J; bases not matched to a gene: 8. The germline gives CDR1 SNHLY, CDR2 FYNNEI. DNA for the CDR3: TGTGCCAGCAGTGAGCAGGCGGGGGGGCGGGATGAGCAGTTCTTC. Translated: CASSEQAGGRDEQFF.

The chain recombines TRBV7-9 with TRBJ1-6, with D perhaps matching TRBD1 (5 bases). CDR3 length: 15 residues. Trimming shortened V by 1 base and J by 7 bases, and 11 bases separated the two germline ends. Germline V CDR1 and CDR2: SEHNR, FQNEAQ (reference sequence). CDR3: CASSLEGDFNSPLHF. In nucleotides, the CDR3 is TGTGCCAGCAGCTTAGAAGGGGATTTCAATTCACCCCTCCACTTT.

This clone has just one count. The chain carries TRBV5-4 and TRBJ2-1; 8 positions agree with TRBD2. Germline V gene sequence: CDR1 SGHNT, CDR2 YYREEE (reference sequence). J lost 8 bases, V lost 2 bases, and 0 bases had no gene match. The CDR3 is made up of 12 amino acids. For the CDR3, the DNA is TGTGCCAGCAGCTTCGGGGGGGATGAGCAGTTCTTC. It encodes CASSFGGDEQFF.

The DNA for the CDR3 is TGTGCCAGCAGCCCTGGGACTAGCGTTGCTTTCTACGAGCAGTACTTC. This codes for CASSPGTSVAFYEQYF. The genes are TRBV4-2 and TRBJ2-7; TRBD2 agrees at 10 bases. This CDR3 is 16 amino acids long. Germline V CDR1 and CDR2: LGHNA, YNFKEQ. V trimming: 4 bases; J trimming: 3 bases; junction bases outside the gene matches: 9.

The rearrangement uses TRBV30 and TRBJ2-7; 7 bases align to TRBD1. With 4 bases clipped from V and 2 bases from J, the junction kept 5 bases outside the gene matches. The germline CDR1 and CDR2 sequences are GTSNPN and SVGIG (reference sequence). The CDR3 consists of 13 residues. The CDR3 region has the DNA TGTGCCTGGACCACCGGGACAGCCTACGAGCAGTACTTC. It yields the protein CAWTTGTAYEQYF.

V usage is TRBV6-6 and J usage is TRBJ1-3; D gene uncertain. Trimming removed 7 bases at V and 8 bases at J, with 9 bases between. The length of the CDR3 is 11 residues. Germline V gene sequence: CDR1 MNHNY, CDR2 SVGAGI (reference sequence). The CDR3 region has the DNA TGTGCCAGCAACGGGGTAGACACCATATATTTT. Its translation is CASNGVDTIYF.

The rearrangement links TRBV7-3 to TRBJ2-3; TRBD2 matches 8 bases. Germline loops: CDR1 SGHTA, CDR2 FQGTGA. The CDR3 contains 15 residues. The trim removed 4 bases at V and 2 bases at J, leaving 5 bases unmatched. CDR3 DNA sequence: TGTGCCAGCAGCTCGGGACTAGGAACCACAGATACGCAGTATTTT. It translates to CASSSGLGTTDTQYF.

The chain links TRBV7-9 to TRBJ2-7; D ambiguous. The V gene's germline CDR1 is SEHNR and CDR2 FQNEAQ (reference sequence). This CDR3 has 14 amino acids. V was pared by 1 base and J by 3 bases, with 10 bases between. CDR3 DNA sequence: TGTGCCAGCAGCTTAGGGGCCGGTAACTACGAGCAGTACTTC. Encoded protein: CASSLGAGNYEQYF.

The rearrangement uses TRBV5-1 and TRBJ1-4; D may be TRBD1 (5 bases). Trimming cost V 2 bases and J 5 bases, with 10 bases left between them. The germline CDR1 and CDR2 sequences are SGHRS and YFSETQ. The CDR3 sequence is 14 residues long. Here the CDR3 reads CASSFDSLNEKLFF. CDR3 coding DNA: TGCGCCAGCAGCTTTGACAGCCTGAATGAAAAACTGTTTTTT. Based on the CDR3 plus reference TRBV5-1 and TRBJ1-4, the full variable domain is KAGVTQTPRYLIKTRGQQVTLSCSPISGHRSVSWYQQTPGQGLQFLFEYFSETQRNKGNFPGRFSGRQFSNSRSEMNVSTLELGDSALYLCASSFDSLNEKLFFGSGTQLSVL.

The chain combines TRBV7-9 with TRBJ2-7; 8 bases are shared with TRBD1. CDR3 size: 15 residues. Losses at the gene ends were 1 base for V and 2 bases for J; bases not matched to a gene: 4. Per the germline V gene, CDR1 is SEHNR and CDR2 is FQNEAQ (reference sequence). Written as DNA, the CDR3 is TGTGCCAGCAGCTTAGGGACAGGGAACCCCTACGAGCAGTACTTC. This encodes CASSLGTGNPYEQYF. Supplemented by reference TRBV7-9 and TRBJ2-7, the full variable domain reads DTGVSQNPRHKITKRGQNVTFRCDPISEHNRLYWYRQTLGQGPEFLTYFQNEAQLEKSRLLSDRFSAERPKGSFSTLEIQRTEQGDSAMYLCASSLGTGNPYEQYFGPGTRLTVT.

This chain uses TRBV7-3 with TRBJ2-2, with D hard to call. The germline V and J ends were trimmed by 5 bases and 5 bases, with 6 bases remaining between them. CDR1 is SGHTA and CDR2 is FQGTGA in the germline V gene. The CDR3 loop spans 12 amino acids. CDR3 sequence (DNA): TGTGCCAGCAGCGGGCTAACCGGGGAGCTGTTTTTT. Protein: CASSGLTGELFF.

V is TRBV5-4 and J is TRBJ2-1; a weak D match, TRBD2 (7 bases). V was trimmed by 3 bases and J by 7 bases, leaving 17 bases between them. Germline V gene data show CDR1 as SGHNT and CDR2 as YYREEE (reference sequence). The CDR3 totals 15 residues. The CDR3 region has the DNA TGTGCCAGCAGCTACGGCTACAGGGAGGGGAATGAGCAGTTCTTC. It yields the protein CASSYGYREGNEQFF.

V usage is TRBV2 and J usage is TRBJ2-7, with D tentatively TRBD1 (6 bases). The V gene lost 7 bases and the J gene lost 1 base, with 8 bases spanning the gap. Germline assignment: CDR1 SNHLY and CDR2 FYNNEI. The CDR3 contains 12 residues. DNA for the CDR3: TGTGCCAGCATCAGGGGTTCCTACGAGCAGTACTTC. This translates into CASIRGSYEQYF.

This CDR3 is CASSLDARGASEQFF. As DNA, the CDR3 is TGTGCCAGCAGCTTAGACGCTCGGGGGGCTAGTGAGCAGTTCTTC. This sequence joins TRBV11-1 and TRBJ2-1, with D perhaps matching TRBD2 (7 bases). The germline CDR1 and CDR2 sequences are SGHAT and FQDESV (reference sequence). The CDR3 runs to 15 residues. The V and J ends lost 1 base and 9 bases respectively, with 16 bases between them.

J is TRBJ1-1 and V is TRBV10-3, with D possibly TRBD1 on 5 matching bases. V lost 2 bases and J lost 5, with 12 bases in between. Germline loops: CDR1 ENHRY, CDR2 SYGVKD. This CDR3 has 14 amino acids. The CDR3 loop is CAISERGGGTEAFF. The CDR3 DNA reads TGTGCCATCAGTGAGCGCGGGGGGGGAACTGAAGCTTTCTTT.

V and J are TRBV28 and TRBJ2-7, with TRBD2 identical over 10 bases. The V and J ends lost 5 bases and 2 bases, in that order; junction bases with no gene match: 3. CDR1 MDHEN and CDR2 SYDVKM come from the germline V gene. The CDR3 extends over 14 amino acids. CDR3 nucleotide sequence: TGTGCCAGCAGTGAGACTAGCGGGCCCTACGAGCAGTACTTC. Encoded protein: CASSETSGPYEQYF.

The rearrangement links TRBV5-6 to TRBJ1-6, with TRBD1 matching 8 bases. Germline V lookup: CDR1 SGHDT, CDR2 YYEEEE. The CDR3 length is 17 residues. V lost 4 bases and J lost 0; bases outside the gene matches: 6. The CDR3 protein is CASSPGQAGSYNSPLHF. CDR3 DNA sequence: TGTGCCAGCAGCCCGGGACAGGCAGGCTCCTATAATTCACCCCTCCACTTT.

This sequence joins TRBV28 and TRBJ1-5; possible D gene TRBD1, 5 bases. The CDR3 sequence is 16 residues long. The germline gives CDR1 MDHEN, CDR2 SYDVKM. V was cut by 2 bases and J by 2 bases, with 13 bases left in between. The CDR3 loop is CASSLAGQGRNQPQHF. As DNA, the CDR3 is TGTGCCAGCAGTTTAGCGGGGCAGGGACGCAATCAGCCCCAGCATTTT.

The rearrangement links TRBV9 to TRBJ1-3; TRBD1 matches 9 bases. Germline CDR1 and CDR2: SGDLS and YYNGEE. The V gene end was trimmed by 0 bases and the J gene end by 1 base; junction bases not matched to a gene: 5. The CDR3 has 17 residues. CDR3 residues: CASSVVGTGLSGNTIYF. In nucleotides, the CDR3 is TGTGCCAGCAGCGTAGTCGGGACAGGGCTTTCTGGAAACACCATATATTTT.